Each of the 31 T cell receptor beta chains below was sequenced from the same sample in a study of blood T cells in healthy people across ages. A J-beta primer mix and a sample-barcoded 5' primer were used in a second PCR of about 6 to 12 cycles. TCRdb recomputed calls from the 5' RACE reads with MiXCR, one row per CDR3 protein. The sample contains some 920,000 distinct CDR3 sequences, approximately 50% of which appear only once. The specimen was blood. Receptors were obtained from a woman in her fifties or sixties in good health.

The chain carries TRBV28 and TRBJ2-3; 9 nucleotides line up with TRBD1. Germline assignment: CDR1 MDHEN and CDR2 SYDVKM. This CDR3 spans 16 amino acids. After removal of 7 bases from V and 4 bases from J, the junction contained 12 bases not matched to a gene. The CDR3 coding sequence is TGTGCCAGCACCGAGTTGGGACAGGGTTGGTCAGATACGCAGTATTTT. Translated, it gives CASTELGQGWSDTQYF.

This chain links TRBV7-9 with TRBJ1-6, with 9 bases fitting TRBD1. Losses at the gene ends were 5 bases for V and 8 bases for J; bases not matched to a gene: 7. The germline V gene encodes CDR1 SEHNR and CDR2 FQNEAQ (reference sequence). CDR3 size: 15 residues. The CDR3 protein is CASSLGTGKDSPLHF. CDR3 nucleotide sequence: TGTGCCAGCAGCCTGGGGACAGGGAAGGATTCACCCCTCCACTTT.

This clonotype was observed a single time. V gene TRBV27 combines with J gene TRBJ1-2, with D tentatively TRBD1 (6 bases). CDR1 is MNHEY, CDR2 SMNVEV, per germline (reference sequence). Between the trimmed V and J ends, which lost 1 base and 8 bases, there was a span of 20 bases. The CDR3 consists of 16 residues. The CDR3 here is CASSLLGQKFRGGYTF. CDR3 bases: TGTGCCAGCAGTTTATTAGGACAGAAGTTTCGGGGAGGCTACACCTTC.

This clonotype was seen a few times. The rearrangement joins TRBV6-6 to TRBJ2-7; 10 nucleotides agree with TRBD1. The CDR3 spans 17 residues. CDR1 is MNHNY and CDR2 is SVGAGI in the germline V gene (reference sequence). V shed 0 bases and J 5 bases; nucleotides not matched to a gene: 10. The CDR3 loop reads CASSYSSGTGAQDEQYF. The CDR3 DNA reads as TGTGCCAGCAGTTACTCTTCCGGGACAGGGGCACAGGACGAGCAGTACTTC.

The V gene is TRBV9, the J gene TRBJ2-1; D possibly matches TRBD1 or TRBD2 (5 bases each). This CDR3 has 17 amino acids. Deletions cut 0 bases from V and 2 bases from J, with 15 bases between. Germline values: CDR1 SGDLS, CDR2 YYNGEE. The CDR3 spells CASSVAWGSTTYNEQFF. Here the CDR3 DNA reads TGTGCCAGCAGCGTAGCTTGGGGGTCCACCACCTACAATGAGCAGTTCTTC.

Of note for this clonotype: A junction end diverges from the germline sequence, so it may reflect a read error. DNA for the CDR3: TGCAGGGTTGGTGGGCGCGGCACAGATACGCAGTATTTT. Its protein is CRVGGRGTDTQYF. The J gene is TRBJ2-3, the V gene TRBV29-1; no clear D. Germline values: CDR1 SQVTM, CDR2 ANQGSEA. This CDR3 has 13 amino acids.

The genes are TRBV20-1 and TRBJ2-1; 9 bases match TRBD1. CDR1 and CDR2 (germline): DFQATT, SNEGSKA (reference sequence). J lost 7 bases, V lost 3 bases, and 13 bases had no gene match. The length of the CDR3 is 16 residues. DNA for the CDR3: TGCAGTGCTAGTAAGCCTGTGGGACAGGGTACGAATGAGCAGTTCTTC. It translates to CSASKPVGQGTNEQFF.

The J gene is TRBJ2-1, the V gene TRBV3-1; D tentatively reads TRBD1 or TRBD2 (5 bases each). The end of the DNA aligns better with TRBJ2-7, so the J call may be wrong. The CDR3 covers 16 residues. CDR1 is LGHDT, CDR2 YNNKEL, per germline (reference sequence). The CDR3 coding sequence is TGTGCCAGCAGCCAGGACAAGCGGAGCTCCTACAATGAGCAGTACTTC. This codes for CASSQDKRSSYNEQYF.

The genes are TRBV6-5 and TRBJ2-1; maybe TRBD2 (5 bases). CDR1 is MNHEY, CDR2 SVGAGI, per germline. The V gene lost 6 bases and the J gene lost 7 bases, with 7 bases spanning the gap. The length of the CDR3 is 11 residues. CDR3 protein: CASRRENEQFF. CDR3 coding DNA: TGTGCCAGCAGGAGGGAAAATGAGCAGTTCTTC.

Only a few counts were recorded for this clonotype. The V call is TRBV27, the J call TRBJ2-7; 10 nucleotides align to TRBD2. This CDR3 has 14 residues. V lost 3 bases, J lost 4 bases, and 3 bases stayed unmatched. Germline values: CDR1 MNHEY, CDR2 SMNVEV (reference sequence). CDR3 DNA sequence: TGTGCCAGCAGTTTGGCGACTAGCGGGTACGAGCAGTACTTC. Its protein is CASSLATSGYEQYF.

This CDR3 reads CASSTPTVYTDTQYF. DNA of the CDR3: TGTGCCAGCAGTACCCCGACAGTCTACACAGATACGCAGTATTTT. V gene TRBV12-3 or TRBV12-4 combines with J gene TRBJ2-3, with a tentative D call TRBD1 (5 bases). The length of the CDR3 is 15 residues. Trimming left V 5 bases short and J 2 bases short, with 14 bases between.

The V and J genes are TRBV2 and TRBJ1-6; no firm D call. With 2 bases removed from V and 7 bases from J, the gap between germline ends came to 12 bases. Germline CDR1 is SNHLY and CDR2 is FYNNEI. The CDR3 runs to 15 residues. CDR3 sequence reads: CASSERVGPNSPLHF. The CDR3 DNA is TGTGCCAGCAGTGAAAGGGTGGGTCCAAATTCACCCCTCCACTTT. The variable domain in full, completed from reference TRBV2 and TRBJ1-6, reads EPEVTQTPSHQVTQMGQEVILRCVPISNHLYFYWYRQILGQKVEFLVSFYNNEISEKSEIFDDQFSVERPDGSNFTLKIRSTKLEDSAMYFCASSERVGPNSPLHFGNGTRLTVT.

The chain couples TRBV6-5 to TRBJ2-7, with D hard to call. Trimming cost V 0 bases and J 8 bases, with 14 bases left between them. The CDR3 is made up of 14 amino acids. The V gene's germline CDR1 is MNHEY and CDR2 SVGAGI. CDR3 nucleotides: TGTGCCAGCAGTTACTCAGACACTTCCTATCAGCAGTACTTC. This translates into CASSYSDTSYQQYF.

This clonotype was observed at least ten times. V gene TRBV29-1 combines with J gene TRBJ2-7; 11 bases fit TRBD1. V was pared by 6 bases and J by 4 bases, with 2 bases of the junction left unmatched. The CDR3 is 12 amino acids. CDR1 is SQVTM and CDR2 is ANQGSEA in the germline V gene. CDR3 DNA sequence: TGCAGCGTCGGACAGGGGGCTTACGAGCAGTACTTC. It translates to CSVGQGAYEQYF.

Concerning this clonotype: A read error may account for a junction end that differs from germline. The J gene is TRBJ2-7, the V gene TRBV28; 11 bases are shared with TRBD2. Germline-derived CDR1 and CDR2 are MDHEN and SYDVKM. The CDR3 is 17 amino acids. CDR3 bases: TGTGCCAGCGGTTTAGGGGGACTAGCGGATAGCTCCTACGAGCAGTACTTC. This sequence encodes CASGLGGLADSSYEQYF.

A few counts support this clonotype. The chain recombines TRBV24-1 with TRBJ2-7; possible D gene TRBD1, 6 bases. The J call may be faulty, since TRBJ2-5 better matches the DNA end. Per germline, CDR1 KGHDR and CDR2 SFDVKD. CDR3 length: 12 residues. As DNA, the CDR3 is TGTGCCACCTCAACAGGGTCCGAGACCCAGTACTTC. It encodes CATSTGSETQYF.

The chain joins TRBV7-2 to TRBJ2-1; D possibly corresponds to TRBD2 (5 bases). V dropped 4 bases and J dropped 12 bases, with 16 bases sitting between them. This CDR3 is 13 amino acids long. CDR1 is SGHTA, CDR2 FQGNSA, per germline. CDR3 protein: CASSSITSLAQFF. As DNA, the CDR3 is TGTGCCAGCAGCTCGATAACTAGTTTGGCGCAGTTCTTC.

This clonotype has only a few counts. V usage is TRBV10-3 and J usage is TRBJ2-5, with D maybe TRBD1 (6 bases). Germline V lookup: CDR1 ENHRY, CDR2 SYGVKD. The length of the CDR3 is 13 residues. Trimming removed 7 bases at V and 2 bases at J, with 11 bases between. The CDR3 loop is CAIKGGDQETQYF. The CDR3 nucleotides are TGTGCCATCAAAGGGGGAGATCAAGAGACCCAGTACTTC.

This clonotype was recorded many times. V usage is TRBV20-1 and J usage is TRBJ2-3; tentatively, D is TRBD2 (5 bases). Trimming shortened V by 2 bases and J by 4 bases, and 16 bases separated the two germline ends. The CDR3 contains 15 residues. Germline CDR1 DFQATT, CDR2 SNEGSKA (reference sequence). As DNA, the CDR3 is TGCAGTGCTAGACACCGGGATTTCATCCCAGATACGCAGTATTTT. Translating it yields CSARHRDFIPDTQYF.

V and J are TRBV20-1 and TRBJ2-7, with D uncertain. Per the germline V gene, CDR1 is DFQATT and CDR2 is SNEGSKA (reference sequence). V lost 6 bases, J lost 2 bases, and 17 bases lay in between. The CDR3 consists of 14 residues. CDR3 DNA: TGCAGTGCGGAACGAACCCTTACAGCCTACGAGCAGTACTTC. This encodes CSAERTLTAYEQYF.

The sample holds one count of this clonotype. The chain links TRBV28 to TRBJ1-1; maybe TRBD1 (5 bases). Germline lookup yields CDR1 MDHEN and CDR2 SYDVKM. This CDR3 is 13 amino acids long. Trimming stripped 6 bases from V and 10 bases from J, with 18 bases between. CDR3 DNA: TGTGCCAGCAGCAGCGGGGGGTCAGGTGGAGCTTTCTTT. Translating it yields CASSSGGSGGAFF.

The chain has TRBV7-8 and TRBJ2-5; D possibly corresponds to TRBD2 (5 bases). V shed 5 bases and J shed 5 bases, with 18 bases lying between them. CDR1 is SGHVS and CDR2 is FQNEAQ in the germline V gene. The CDR3 has 15 residues. DNA for the CDR3: TGTGCCAGCAGCCCAACCGGGATCAAGTTCGAGACCCAGTACTTC. Its protein product is CASSPTGIKFETQYF.

This clonotype was counted only a few times. This chain connects TRBV7-2 to TRBJ1-6, with a tentative D call TRBD1 (6 bases). V shed 0 bases and J shed 9 bases, with 18 bases lying between them. The CDR3 covers 17 residues. Germline CDR1 is SGHTA and CDR2 is FQGNSA. The CDR3 sequence: CASSLARAGASGSPLHF. CDR3 DNA: TGTGCCAGCAGCTTAGCGCGGGCAGGGGCATCGGGTTCACCCCTCCACTTT.

This rearrangement joins TRBV19 to TRBJ1-1; maybe TRBD1 (5 bases). The ends were cut back, 5 bases at V and 4 bases at J, with 14 bases in the middle. The CDR3 consists of 14 residues. CDR1 and CDR2 (germline): LNHDA, SQIVND (reference sequence). DNA for the CDR3: TGTGCCAGTAGTTCCCATCGGGGCGGCACTGAAGCTTTCTTT. Translated: CASSSHRGGTEAFF. Looking up the rest from reference TRBV19 and TRBJ1-1 gives the full variable domain: DGGITQSPKYLFRKEGQNVTLSCEQNLNHDAMYWYRQDPGQGLRLIYYSQIVNDFQKGDIAEGYSVSREKKESFPLTVTSAQKNPTAFYLCASSSHRGGTEAFFGQGTRLTVV.

CDR3 DNA: TGTGCCAGCAGCTTAGATCAAGGACTTCGATACAATGAGCAGTTCTTC. Residues: CASSLDQGLRYNEQFF. The chain combines TRBV11-2 with TRBJ2-1; tentative D call: TRBD2 (5 bases). The CDR3 length is 16 residues. V shed 0 bases and J shed 4 bases, with 13 bases lying between them. CDR1 is SGHAT, CDR2 FQNNGV, per germline.

J is TRBJ2-5 and V is TRBV5-1; TRBD1 matches at 7 bases. The germline CDR1 and CDR2 sequences are SGHRS and YFSETQ. V shed 0 bases, J shed 5 bases, and the junction held 7 bases outside the gene matches. The CDR3 spans 15 residues. The CDR3 reads CASSLAKDRTETQYF. DNA of the CDR3: TGCGCCAGCAGCTTGGCCAAGGACAGGACGGAGACCCAGTACTTC.

The CDR3 region has the DNA TGTGCCAGCAGCTTCGTCAGGACAGGGTCATCCGAGCAGTACTTC. Residues: CASSFVRTGSSEQYF. The chain uses TRBV7-9 and TRBJ2-7; 8 nucleotides line up with TRBD1. The CDR3 length is 15 residues. The ends lost 3 bases at V and 6 bases at J; junction bases unmatched: 10. Looked up from germline, CDR1 is SEHNR and CDR2 is FQNEAQ (reference sequence).

The chain has TRBV27 and TRBJ2-5; TRBD2 is a possible D gene (5 bases). Matching the DNA end better, TRBJ2-7 makes the J call doubtful. The CDR3 runs 14 residues. Germline V gene sequence: CDR1 MNHEY, CDR2 SMNVEV (reference sequence). The CDR3 protein is CASKEDRLSYEQYF. CDR3 bases: TGTGCCAGCAAGGAGGACCGCCTCTCCTACGAGCAGTACTTC.

With respect to this clonotype: One junction end disagrees with the germline gene, perhaps due to a read error. This chain joins TRBV5-1 and TRBJ2-1, with TRBD1 matching 9 bases. The tail of the sequence fits TRBJ2-7 better, so the J call may be wrong. CDR3 size: 16 residues. Germline values: CDR1 SGHRS, CDR2 YFSETQ. The CDR3 spells CTSREATGTGHYEQYF. In nucleotides, the CDR3 is TGCACCAGCAGGGAGGCCACCGGGACAGGGCACTACGAGCAGTACTTC.

In regard to this clonotype: One end of the junction does not line up with germline, which may come from a read error. The rearrangement joins TRBV6-6 to TRBJ2-7, with 10 bases fitting TRBD2. There are 15 residues in the CDR3. Germline V gene lookup returns CDR1 MNHNY and CDR2 SVGAGI (reference sequence). The CDR3 here is CASSKPSGSKYEQCF. The CDR3 nucleotides are TGTGCCAGCAGTAAACCTAGCGGGAGTAAGTACGAGCAGTGCTTC.

This clonotype was found a few times. For the CDR3, the DNA is TGTGCCAGCAGCTTAGGGGAGAGAAACGAGCAGTACTTC. Its protein is CASSLGERNEQYF. The rearrangement links TRBV11-2 to TRBJ2-7; possibly TRBD2 for D (5 bases). With 1 base removed from V and 5 bases from J, the gap between germline ends came to 9 bases. Looked up from germline, CDR1 is SGHAT and CDR2 is FQNNGV. The CDR3 covers 13 residues. Together with reference TRBV11-2 and TRBJ2-7, the CDR3 gives the full variable domain: EAGVAQSPRYKIIEKRQSVAFWCNPISGHATLYWYQQILGQGPKLLIQFQNNGVVDDSQLPKDRFSAERLKGVDSTLKIQPAKLEDSAVYLCASSLGERNEQYFGPGTRLTVT.